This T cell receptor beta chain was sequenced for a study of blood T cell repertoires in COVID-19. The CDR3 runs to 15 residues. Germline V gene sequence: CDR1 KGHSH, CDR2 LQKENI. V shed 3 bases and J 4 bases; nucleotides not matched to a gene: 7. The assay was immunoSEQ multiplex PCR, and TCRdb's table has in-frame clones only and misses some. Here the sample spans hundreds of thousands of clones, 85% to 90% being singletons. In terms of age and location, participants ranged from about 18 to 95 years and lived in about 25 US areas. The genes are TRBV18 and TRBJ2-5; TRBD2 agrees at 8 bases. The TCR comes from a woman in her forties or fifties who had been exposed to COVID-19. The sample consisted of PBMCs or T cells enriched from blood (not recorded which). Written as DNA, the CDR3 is TGTGCCAGCTCACCTTCGACGGGGGGGAGAGAGACCCAGTACTTC. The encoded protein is CASSPSTGGRETQYF.